This section outlines one T cell receptor (beta chain) sequence together with its context. No antigen is known for it. Unmatched junction bases numbered 11, after V lost 4 bases and J lost 7 bases. The CDR3 totals 15 residues. Germline loops: CDR1 DFQATT, CDR2 SNEGSKA (reference sequence). This sample is drawn from a study of T-cell reconstitution after alpha-beta-depleted transplantation in children. Study outcomes and limitations: Among T cells one year after transplant, newly produced cells accounted for most counts and diversity. In patients about two months after transplant, alpha-beta T cells reportedly arose from several hundred expanded graft clones.

Preparing the TCRbeta library involved the use of unique molecular identifiers. TCRdb called the PCR reads again in MiXCR, with one record for every CDR3 protein. There are some 200,000 distinct CDR3 sequences in the sample; 7.5% to 9.5% occur only once, and roughly 36% lies in the top ten. The origin of this receptor is a male patient between 2 and 10 years old who had a stem cell transplant for acute myeloid leukemia, so the T cells may come from the graft donor. Source: PBMCs, mostly from graft donor cells, taken 360 days after TCRalphabeta/CD19-depleted stem cell transplant. The rearrangement links TRBV20-1 to TRBJ2-1; 9 bases are a match to TRBD2. In DNA form, the CDR3 reads TGCAGTGCTACTGTACGCTGGACTAGCGCAAATGAGCAGTTCTTC. Translating gives CSATVRWTSANEQFF.